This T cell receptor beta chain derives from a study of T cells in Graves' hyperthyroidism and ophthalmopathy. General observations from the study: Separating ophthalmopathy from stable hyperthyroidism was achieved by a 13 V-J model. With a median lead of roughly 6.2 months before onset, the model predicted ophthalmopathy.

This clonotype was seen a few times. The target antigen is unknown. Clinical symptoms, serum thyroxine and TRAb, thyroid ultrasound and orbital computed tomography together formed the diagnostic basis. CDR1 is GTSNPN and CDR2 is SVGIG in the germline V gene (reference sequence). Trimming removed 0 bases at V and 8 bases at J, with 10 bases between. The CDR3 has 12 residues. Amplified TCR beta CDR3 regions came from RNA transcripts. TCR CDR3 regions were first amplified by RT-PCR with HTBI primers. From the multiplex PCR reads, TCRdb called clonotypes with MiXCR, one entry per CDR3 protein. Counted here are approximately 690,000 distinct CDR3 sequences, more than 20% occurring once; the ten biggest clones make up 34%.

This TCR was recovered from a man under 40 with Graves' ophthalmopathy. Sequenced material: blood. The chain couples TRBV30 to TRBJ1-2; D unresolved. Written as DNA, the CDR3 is TGTGCCTGGAGTGTATCCGGGCCCGGCTACACCTTC. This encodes CAWSVSGPGYTF.